This record covers a single TCR beta chain. No antigen is known for it. The PCR contained 60 Vbeta and 13 Jbeta primers. Clones were sequenced by immunoSEQ multiplex PCR, and TCRdb holds only the in-frame ones, with some missing. Of tens of thousands of clones listed, around three fifths are singletons. The CDR3 is made up of 16 amino acids. CDR1 is MGHDK, CDR2 SYGVNS, per germline. V was clipped by 3 bases and J by 1 base; unmatched bases: 7. This sample is drawn from a study of cytomegalovirus exposure and HLA in healthy donors. General study results and limits: Presence/absence analyses supposed approximately even sequencing depth among donors. V segments that were indistinguishable, TRBV6-2 and TRBV6-3 among them, were omitted from analysis. Productive status was seen about 87% or about 30% of the time for most TCR beta V segments in an earlier analysis.

The sequenced sample was PBMCs. This sequence originates from a woman in her thirties or forties in good health and CMV-seropositive. The rearrangement links TRBV25-1 to TRBJ2-5; 8 nucleotides match TRBD1. CDR3 bases: TGTGCCAGCAGTGATAAGACAGGGGACTTCCAAGAGACCCAGTACTTC. It codes for CASSDKTGDFQETQYF.